These T cell receptor beta chains were read from a single sample in a study of blood T cell repertoires in COVID-19. Here immunoSEQ multiplex PCR was the method, and the copy in TCRdb shows in-frame clones only, minus some. The table includes roughly 220,000 clones, 70% to 90% detected once. The specimen was peripheral blood. The receptors stem from a man older than 75 with acute or convalescent COVID-19. Each CDR3 is given with its conserved first and last residue. A D gene is named only where the DNA matches it firmly.

j_call: TRBJ2-7; d_call: TRBD2; v_call: TRBV29-1; cdr3_aa: CSAHLLGTSPYEQYF
j_call: TRBJ2-1; d_call: TRBD2; v_call: TRBV5-4; cdr3_aa: CASSLQTSGTREQFF
j_call: TRBJ2-7; d_call: -; v_call: TRBV7-9; cdr3_aa: CASSSSVYEQYF
j_call: TRBJ2-2; d_call: -; v_call: TRBV24-1; cdr3_aa: CATSDSRQASTGELFF
j_call: TRBJ2-1; d_call: -; v_call: TRBV9; cdr3_aa: CASSVSVAGWGRAGPRGYNEQFF
j_call: TRBJ1-4; d_call: -; v_call: TRBV21-1; cdr3_aa: CASRTGNEKLFF
j_call: TRBJ1-4; d_call: -; v_call: TRBV11-2; cdr3_aa: CASSTGNEKLFF
j_call: TRBJ2-5; d_call: TRBD2; v_call: TRBV7-2; cdr3_aa: CASSLGLAGGPPRTQYF
j_call: TRBJ2-1; d_call: TRBD2; v_call: TRBV4-1; cdr3_aa: CASSQTTSGRKHEQFF
j_call: TRBJ2-7; d_call: TRBD2; v_call: TRBV19; cdr3_aa: CASSPGTSRYEQYF
j_call: TRBJ2-2; d_call: -; v_call: TRBV5-8; cdr3_aa: CASSLVAIGELFF
j_call: TRBJ1-2; d_call: TRBD1; v_call: TRBV3-1/TRBV3-2; cdr3_aa: CASSQGDRRYTF
j_call: TRBJ2-2; d_call: TRBD2; v_call: TRBV9; cdr3_aa: CASSVGASGATGELFF
j_call: TRBJ1-3; d_call: -; v_call: TRBV30; cdr3_aa: CAWGGLLGNTIYF
j_call: TRBJ1-2; d_call: -; v_call: TRBV7-3; cdr3_aa: CASSLPGTRERNYGYTF
j_call: TRBJ2-3; d_call: TRBD2; v_call: TRBV30; cdr3_aa: CAWGSGKDTDTQYF
j_call: TRBJ2-7; d_call: -; v_call: TRBV21-1; cdr3_aa: CASSSRQETSYEQYF
j_call: TRBJ2-1; d_call: TRBD2; v_call: TRBV30; cdr3_aa: CAWNPGTSGRGQFF
j_call: TRBJ1-5; d_call: TRBD1; v_call: TRBV18; cdr3_aa: CASSPRQGTNQPQHF
j_call: TRBJ1-5; d_call: TRBD1; v_call: TRBV6-2/TRBV6-3; cdr3_aa: CASSYDTDRGMSNQPQHF
j_call: TRBJ2-1; d_call: TRBD2; v_call: TRBV3-1/TRBV3-2; cdr3_aa: CASRGLAGVNEQFF
j_call: TRBJ2-2; d_call: -; v_call: TRBV30; cdr3_aa: CAWRTGSGELFF
j_call: TRBJ2-3; d_call: TRBD2; v_call: TRBV3-1/TRBV3-2; cdr3_aa: CASSQVSGRGYTQYF
j_call: TRBJ1-1; d_call: TRBD1; v_call: TRBV24-1; cdr3_aa: CATSGPQEGANTEAFF
j_call: TRBJ1-1; d_call: -; v_call: TRBV18; cdr3_aa: CASLSRVQGNTEAFF
j_call: TRBJ2-1; d_call: -; v_call: TRBV5-1; cdr3_aa: CASSWTATNSYNEQFF
j_call: TRBJ2-7; d_call: TRBD2; v_call: TRBV28; cdr3_aa: CASITGTSGYEQYF
j_call: TRBJ1-2; d_call: -; v_call: TRBV18; cdr3_aa: CASSDRSNYGYTF
j_call: TRBJ2-5; d_call: TRBD1; v_call: TRBV7-2; cdr3_aa: CASSQGTGGPETQYF